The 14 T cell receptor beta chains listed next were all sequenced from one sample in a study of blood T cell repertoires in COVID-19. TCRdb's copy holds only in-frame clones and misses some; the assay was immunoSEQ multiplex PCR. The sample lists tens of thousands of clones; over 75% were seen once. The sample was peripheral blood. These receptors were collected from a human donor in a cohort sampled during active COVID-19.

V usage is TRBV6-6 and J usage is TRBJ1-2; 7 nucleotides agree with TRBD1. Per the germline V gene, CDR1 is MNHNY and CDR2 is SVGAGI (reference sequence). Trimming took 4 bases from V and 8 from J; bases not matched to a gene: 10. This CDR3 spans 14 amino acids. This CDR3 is CASSSGQVIMGYTF. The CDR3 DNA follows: TGTGCCAGCAGTTCCGGACAGGTCATTATGGGCTACACCTTC.

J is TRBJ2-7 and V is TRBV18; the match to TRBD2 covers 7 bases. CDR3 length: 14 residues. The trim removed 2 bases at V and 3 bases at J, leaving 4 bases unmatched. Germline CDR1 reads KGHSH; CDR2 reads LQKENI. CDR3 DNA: TGTGCCAGCTCACCAGGTACTAGCGACTACGAGCAGTACTTC. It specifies CASSPGTSDYEQYF.

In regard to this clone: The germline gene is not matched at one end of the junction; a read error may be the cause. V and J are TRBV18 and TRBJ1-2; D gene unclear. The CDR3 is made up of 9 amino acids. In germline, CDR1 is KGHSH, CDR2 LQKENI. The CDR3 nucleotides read TGTGCCAGCTCACTCCCTGGGCCCTTC. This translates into CASSLPGPF.

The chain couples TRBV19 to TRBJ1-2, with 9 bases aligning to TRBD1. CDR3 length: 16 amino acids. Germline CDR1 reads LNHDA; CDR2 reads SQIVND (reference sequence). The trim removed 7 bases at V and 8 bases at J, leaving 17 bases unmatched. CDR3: CASTPGGGTGRTGYTF. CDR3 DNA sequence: TGTGCCAGTACCCCCGGTGGTGGGACAGGGAGGACGGGCTACACCTTC.

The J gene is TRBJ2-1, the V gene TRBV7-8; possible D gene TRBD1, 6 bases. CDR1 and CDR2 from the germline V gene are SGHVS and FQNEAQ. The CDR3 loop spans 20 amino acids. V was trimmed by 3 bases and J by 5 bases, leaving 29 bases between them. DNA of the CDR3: TGTGCCAGCAGCTTTCAAAGGGGGTATACAGGGCCCGAACGCCACAATGAGCAGTTCTTC. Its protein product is CASSFQRGYTGPERHNEQFF.

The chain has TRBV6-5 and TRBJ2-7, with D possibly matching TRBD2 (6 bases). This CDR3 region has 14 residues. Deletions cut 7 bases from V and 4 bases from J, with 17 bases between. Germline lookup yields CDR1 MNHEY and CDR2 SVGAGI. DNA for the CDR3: TGTGCCAGCACCGCGGGACTGCCCTTTTACGAGCAGTACTTC. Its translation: CASTAGLPFYEQYF.

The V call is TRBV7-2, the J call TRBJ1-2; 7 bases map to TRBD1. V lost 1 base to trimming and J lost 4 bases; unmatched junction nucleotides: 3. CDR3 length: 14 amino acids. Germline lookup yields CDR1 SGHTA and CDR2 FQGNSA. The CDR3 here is CASSLGGQFYGYTF. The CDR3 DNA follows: TGTGCCAGCAGCTTAGGGGGACAGTTCTATGGCTACACCTTC.

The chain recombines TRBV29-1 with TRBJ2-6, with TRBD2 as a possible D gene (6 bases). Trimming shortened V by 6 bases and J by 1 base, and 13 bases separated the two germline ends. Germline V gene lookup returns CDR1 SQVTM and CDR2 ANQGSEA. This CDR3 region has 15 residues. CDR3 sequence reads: CSVRGGSSGANVLTF. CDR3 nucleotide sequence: TGCAGCGTACGTGGGGGGAGTTCTGGGGCCAACGTCCTGACTTTC.

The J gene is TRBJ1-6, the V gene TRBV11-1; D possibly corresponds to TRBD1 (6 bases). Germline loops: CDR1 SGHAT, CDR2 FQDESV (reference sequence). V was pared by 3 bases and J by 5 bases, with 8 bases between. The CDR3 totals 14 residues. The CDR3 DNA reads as TGTGCCAGCAGCTTCAGGGGAAATAATTCACCCCTCCACTTT. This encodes CASSFRGNNSPLHF.

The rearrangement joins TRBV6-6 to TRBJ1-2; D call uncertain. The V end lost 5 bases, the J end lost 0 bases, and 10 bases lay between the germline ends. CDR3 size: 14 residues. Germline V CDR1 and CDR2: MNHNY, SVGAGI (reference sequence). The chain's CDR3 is CASSPSGANYGYTF. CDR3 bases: TGTGCCAGCAGTCCCTCCGGGGCTAACTATGGCTACACCTTC.

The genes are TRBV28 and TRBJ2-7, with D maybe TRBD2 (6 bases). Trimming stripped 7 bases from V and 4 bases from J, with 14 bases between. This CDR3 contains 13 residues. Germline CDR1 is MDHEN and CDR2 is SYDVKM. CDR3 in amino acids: CASTLEGKYEQYF. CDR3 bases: TGTGCCAGCACCTTGGAGGGGAAATACGAGCAGTACTTC.

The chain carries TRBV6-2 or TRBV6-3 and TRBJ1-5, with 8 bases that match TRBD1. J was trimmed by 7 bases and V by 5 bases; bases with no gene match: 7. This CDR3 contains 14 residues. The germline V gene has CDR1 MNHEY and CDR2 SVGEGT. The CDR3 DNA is TGTGCCAGCAGTCCGGACAGGGTTGGACAGCCCCAGCATTTT. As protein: CASSPDRVGQPQHF.

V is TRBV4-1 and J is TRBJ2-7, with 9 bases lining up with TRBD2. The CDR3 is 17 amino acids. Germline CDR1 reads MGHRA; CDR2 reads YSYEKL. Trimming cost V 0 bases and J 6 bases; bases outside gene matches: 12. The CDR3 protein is CASSQEGGRGGRSEQYF. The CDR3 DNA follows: TGCGCCAGCAGCCAAGAGGGGGGGCGGGGGGGCCGATCCGAGCAGTACTTC.

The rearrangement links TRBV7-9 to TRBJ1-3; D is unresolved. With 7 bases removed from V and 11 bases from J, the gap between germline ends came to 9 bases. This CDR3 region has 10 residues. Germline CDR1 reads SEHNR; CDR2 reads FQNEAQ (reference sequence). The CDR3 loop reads CASMGEAIYF. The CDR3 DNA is TGTGCCAGCATGGGAGAGGCCATATATTTT.